A selection of T cell receptor beta chains follows, all from one sample in a study of shared clonotypes between healthy human individuals. The table came from immunoSEQ multiplex PCR; TCRdb's copy has only in-frame clones and leaves some out. The sample has roughly 1,500,000 clones; 97% to 99% are singletons. The source material was naive CD4+ T cells sorted from blood. The receptors here all came from a man aged 30-40 years in good health. Each CDR3 is given with its conserved first and last residue. Each record gives: V gene, J gene, D gene, clone size, CDR3 DNA, CDR3 protein. A D gene is named only where the DNA matches it firmly. Clone size is not always given. Where it is, it says once, few, many or a class for expanded clones.

v_gene: TRBV12-5; j_gene: TRBJ2-1; d_gene: TRBD2; abundance: -; CDR3nt: TGTGCTAGTGGTTTGGTACTGGAACTAGCGGCCCTCTCCTACAATGAGCAGTTCTTC; CDR3aa: CASGLVLELAALSYNEQFF
v_gene: TRBV28; j_gene: TRBJ2-3; d_gene: TRBD2; abundance: -; CDR3nt: TGTGCCAGCGTCGGGGGGAGTTCTTCAGATACGCAGTATTTT; CDR3aa: CASVGGSSSDTQYF
v_gene: TRBV18; j_gene: TRBJ2-1; d_gene: -; abundance: -; CDR3nt: TGTGCCAGCTCACCTATGTCGAGCGGCGGCTCCTACAATGAGCAGTTCTTC; CDR3aa: CASSPMSSGGSYNEQFF
v_gene: TRBV2; j_gene: TRBJ1-1; d_gene: -; abundance: -; CDR3nt: TGTGCCAGCACTTTGTGGGGGGCCGACACTGAAGCTTTCTTT; CDR3aa: CASTLWGADTEAFF
v_gene: TRBV18; j_gene: TRBJ2-5; d_gene: -; abundance: -; CDR3nt: TGTGCCAGCTCACCAGCGGGCCAAGAGACCCAGTACTTC; CDR3aa: CASSPAGQETQYF
v_gene: TRBV25-1; j_gene: TRBJ2-5; d_gene: TRBD1; abundance: -; CDR3nt: TGTGCCAGCCCTGGCCGGGACAGGGTCCAAGAGACCCAGTACTTC; CDR3aa: CASPGRDRVQETQYF
v_gene: TRBV5-5; j_gene: TRBJ2-5; d_gene: TRBD2; abundance: once; CDR3nt: TGTGCCAGCAGCAGGCTAATAGCGGGAGTGGTAGAGACCCAGTACTTC; CDR3aa: CASSRLIAGVVETQYF
v_gene: TRBV11-2; j_gene: TRBJ1-2; d_gene: -; abundance: -; CDR3nt: TGTGCCAGCAGCTTAGATCCAGGGTCAGGTTACACCTTC; CDR3aa: CASSLDPGSGYTF
v_gene: TRBV9; j_gene: TRBJ2-7; d_gene: -; abundance: -; CDR3nt: TGTGCCAGCAGCGTAGGTCTGGGCGGCGAGCAGTACTTC; CDR3aa: CASSVGLGGEQYF
v_gene: TRBV29-1; j_gene: TRBJ1-2; d_gene: -; abundance: -; CDR3nt: TGCAGCGTTGATTCGGCCGAGGACTATGGCTACACCTTC; CDR3aa: CSVDSAEDYGYTF
v_gene: TRBV2; j_gene: TRBJ2-3; d_gene: TRBD2; abundance: -; CDR3nt: TGTGCCAGCCTACCCCTAGCGGGAGCAGATACGCAGTATTTT; CDR3aa: CASLPLAGADTQYF
v_gene: TRBV18; j_gene: TRBJ2-1; d_gene: TRBD1; abundance: -; CDR3nt: TGTGCCAGCTCACCACTAGGGGGCAGGGATGAGCAGTTCTTC; CDR3aa: CASSPLGGRDEQFF
v_gene: TRBV5-1; j_gene: TRBJ2-3; d_gene: TRBD2; abundance: -; CDR3nt: TGCGCCAGCAGCTTGTATAGCGGGACGGGCACAGATACGCAGTATTTT; CDR3aa: CASSLYSGTGTDTQYF
v_gene: TRBV6-5; j_gene: TRBJ2-2; d_gene: -; abundance: once; CDR3nt: TGTGCCAGCAGTTACTGGCAGGGTAACACCGGGGAGCTGTTTTTT; CDR3aa: CASSYWQGNTGELFF
v_gene: TRBV5-1; j_gene: TRBJ2-1; d_gene: -; abundance: -; CDR3nt: TGCGCCAGCAGCCCCCACCTTAACGGGGACACGGCGGCCAATGAGCAGTTCTTC; CDR3aa: CASSPHLNGDTAANEQFF
v_gene: TRBV5-1; j_gene: TRBJ1-3; d_gene: -; abundance: -; CDR3nt: TGCGCCAGCAGCTTGGAGGGGGTCTCTGGAAACACCATATATTTT; CDR3aa: CASSLEGVSGNTIYF
v_gene: TRBV29-1; j_gene: TRBJ2-7; d_gene: -; abundance: -; CDR3nt: TGCAGCGTTGGGGCAGCATCAAACTACGAGCAGTACTTC; CDR3aa: CSVGAASNYEQYF
v_gene: TRBV7-8; j_gene: TRBJ2-7; d_gene: TRBD2; abundance: -; CDR3nt: TGTGCCAGCAGCCAACTAGCGGGTAACTCCTACGAGCAGTACTTC; CDR3aa: CASSQLAGNSYEQYF
v_gene: TRBV11-3; j_gene: TRBJ2-1; d_gene: -; abundance: -; CDR3nt: TGTGCCAGCAGCGTAGCGGTAAGCTCCTACAATGAGCAGTTCTTC; CDR3aa: CASSVAVSSYNEQFF
v_gene: TRBV7-3; j_gene: TRBJ2-7; d_gene: TRBD2; abundance: -; CDR3nt: TGTGCCAGCAGCTTAAGAGGAGGGCTAGCGGGAGAAAAGACCTACGAGCAGTACTTC; CDR3aa: CASSLRGGLAGEKTYEQYF
v_gene: TRBV19; j_gene: TRBJ1-1; d_gene: -; abundance: -; CDR3nt: TGTGCCAGTAGTATAGGAGCACGGACTTTTATGAACACTGAAGCTTTCTTT; CDR3aa: CASSIGARTFMNTEAFF
v_gene: TRBV18; j_gene: TRBJ1-1; d_gene: -; abundance: -; CDR3nt: TGTGCCAGCGCTCCAATACAGGGTGCTGAAGCTTTCTTT; CDR3aa: CASAPIQGAEAFF
v_gene: TRBV13; j_gene: TRBJ2-3; d_gene: -; abundance: -; CDR3nt: TGTGCCAGCAGCTCCCTATCCGATACGCAGTATTTT; CDR3aa: CASSSLSDTQYF